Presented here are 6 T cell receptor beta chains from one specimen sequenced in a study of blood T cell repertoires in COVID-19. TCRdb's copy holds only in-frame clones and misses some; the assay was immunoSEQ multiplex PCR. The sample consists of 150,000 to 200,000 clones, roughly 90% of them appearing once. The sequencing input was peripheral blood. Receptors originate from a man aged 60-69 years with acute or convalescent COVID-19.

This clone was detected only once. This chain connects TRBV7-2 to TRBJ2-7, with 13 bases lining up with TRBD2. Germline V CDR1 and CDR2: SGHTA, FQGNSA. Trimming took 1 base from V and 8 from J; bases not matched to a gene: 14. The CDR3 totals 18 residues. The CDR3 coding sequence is TGTGCCAGCAGCTTAGATCGTAGGAGGACTAGCGGGAGTTCCAAGCAGTACTTC. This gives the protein CASSLDRRRTSGSSKQYF.

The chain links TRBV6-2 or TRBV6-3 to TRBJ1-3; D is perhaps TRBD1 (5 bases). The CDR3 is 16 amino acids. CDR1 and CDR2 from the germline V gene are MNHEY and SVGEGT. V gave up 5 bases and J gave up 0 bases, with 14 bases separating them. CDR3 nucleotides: TGTGCCAGCAGTGCCCGACAGAGGTCCTCTGGAAACACCATATATTTT. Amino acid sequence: CASSARQRSSGNTIYF.

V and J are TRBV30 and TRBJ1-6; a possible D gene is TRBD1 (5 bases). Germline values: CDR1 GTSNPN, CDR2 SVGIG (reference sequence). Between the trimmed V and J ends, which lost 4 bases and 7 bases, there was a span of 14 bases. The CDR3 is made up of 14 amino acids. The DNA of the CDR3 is TGTGCCTGGAACCCCCTGGGGGGAAATTCACCCCTCCACTTT. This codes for CAWNPLGGNSPLHF.

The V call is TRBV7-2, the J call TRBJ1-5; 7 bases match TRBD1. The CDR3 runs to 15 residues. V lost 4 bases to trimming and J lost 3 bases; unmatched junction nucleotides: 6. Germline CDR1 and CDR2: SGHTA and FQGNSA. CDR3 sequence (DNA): TGTGCCAGCAGCTATAAGACAGGGCACAATCAGCCCCAGCATTTT. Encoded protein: CASSYKTGHNQPQHF.

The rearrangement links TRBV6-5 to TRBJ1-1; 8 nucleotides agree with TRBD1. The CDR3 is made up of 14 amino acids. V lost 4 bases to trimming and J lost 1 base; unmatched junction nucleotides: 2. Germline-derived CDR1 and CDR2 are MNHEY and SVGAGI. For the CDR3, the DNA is TGTGCCAGCAGTTGGGACAGGCGGAACACTGAAGCTTTCTTT. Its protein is CASSWDRRNTEAFF.

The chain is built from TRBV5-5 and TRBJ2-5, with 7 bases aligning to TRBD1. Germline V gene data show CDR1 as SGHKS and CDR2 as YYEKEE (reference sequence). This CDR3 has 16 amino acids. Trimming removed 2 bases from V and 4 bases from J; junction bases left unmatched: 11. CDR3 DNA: TGTGCCAGCAGCTTTGGTATCAGGGGGTTGAGAGAGACCCAGTACTTC. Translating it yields CASSFGIRGLRETQYF.